This TCR beta chain appears in the sequencing data of a study of blood T cell repertoires in COVID-19. Looking at the study overall: Acute-phase and convalescent COVID-19 samples originated in the United States, Italy and Spain. The cDNA or gDNA used as material had been derived from T cells, B-cell-depleted T cells, or PBMCs.

Authors' data handling: By means of reference gene primer amplification, nucleated cell counts were estimated. Profiled with immunoSEQ multiplex PCR; TCRdb holds only in-frame clones, not every one. V and J calls and clone size come straight from that table; D and trimming were deduced from the DNA. Among over 100,000 clones listed, over 60% were seen once. The length of the CDR3 is 14 residues. Germline assignment: CDR1 SNHLY and CDR2 FYNNEI. V shed 5 bases and J 1 base; nucleotides not matched to a gene: 4. Material for sequencing was peripheral blood. The receptor was derived from a human donor in a cohort sampled during active or convalescent COVID-19. The chain has TRBV2 and TRBJ1-1; 7 nucleotides agree with TRBD1. CDR3 protein: CASSTRDRNTEAFF. The CDR3, as DNA: TGTGCCAGCAGTACACGGGACAGGAACACTGAAGCTTTCTTT.